This T cell receptor (beta chain) was sequenced for a study of T cells in Graves' hyperthyroidism and ophthalmopathy. Overall study results and limits: In simple terms, a model built on 13 V-J features told ophthalmopathy apart from stable hyperthyroidism.

TCR beta CDR3 sequences were amplified from RNA transcripts. Initially, a first-round RT-PCR of the TCR CDR3 employed the HTBI primer set. TCRdb used MiXCR to reprocess the multiplex PCR reads, holding one entry per CDR3 protein. Found here are 300,000 to 450,000 distinct CDR3 sequences, more than 14% of them singletons; the top ten hold roughly 21%. Trimming removed 5 bases at V and 8 bases at J, with 21 bases between. Germline CDR1 is SGHAT and CDR2 is FQNNGV. This CDR3 comprises 15 residues. Uncontrolled infection, other autoimmune disease, pregnancy or lactation disqualified patients from enrolment. More than 9.5 ml fresh peripheral blood yielded the PBMCs. In its sample, this clonotype was seen many times. As yet, its antigen is unknown.

The TCR comes from a woman in her twenties or thirties with Graves' ophthalmopathy. Sequenced input: blood. The gene calls are TRBV11-2 and TRBJ1-1; the D gene is possibly TRBD1 (6 bases). The CDR3 region is CASSPNAGGGQEAFF. For the CDR3, the DNA is TGTGCCAGCAGCCCCAACGCTGGAGGGGGGCAGGAAGCTTTCTTT.